The 7 T cell receptor beta chains below all came from one sample that was sequenced in a study of OX40 agonist ivuxolimab in advanced cancers. TCRdb's copy holds only in-frame clones and misses some; the assay was immunoSEQ multiplex PCR. Of some 59,000 clones listed, approximately 86% are singletons. The sequenced sample was CD4+ or CD8+ T cells sorted from blood, obtained in a trial of the OX40 agonist ivuxolimab. These receptors all stem from an adult with an advanced solid tumor such as melanoma, head and neck, liver or kidney cancer.

The rearrangement joins TRBV5-4 to TRBJ2-2, with 8 bases identical to TRBD1. CDR1 and CDR2 (germline): SGHNT, YYREEE (reference sequence). V gave up 5 bases and J gave up 1 base; unmatched junction bases: 7. This CDR3 contains 16 residues. The CDR3 reads CASRPGQGKNTGELFF. The CDR3 DNA sequence: TGTGCCAGCAGACCCGGACAGGGAAAGAACACCGGGGAGCTGTTTTTT.

The rearrangement joins TRBV7-3 to TRBJ2-2; D not certain. The germline CDR1 and CDR2 sequences are SGHTA and FQGTGA. This CDR3 is built from 11 residues. Trimming took 4 bases from V and 4 from J, leaving 1 base between them. The CDR3 bases are TGTGCCAGCAGCTCCACCGGGGAGCTGTTTTTT. It translates to CASSSTGELFF.

The chain couples TRBV6-1 to TRBJ2-1; D is possibly TRBD1 (7 bases). Trimming took off 4 bases at V and 1 base at J, with 17 bases between the two ends. CDR3 length: 17 residues. CDR1 is MNHNS, CDR2 SASEGT, per germline. The CDR3 DNA follows: TGTGCCAGCAGTGGCGGGACAGTCATGAGATCCTACAATGAGCAGTTCTTC. This encodes CASSGGTVMRSYNEQFF.

This clone was counted a single time. V and J are TRBV9 and TRBJ1-1, with D possibly matching TRBD1 (6 bases). CDR3 length equals 15 residues. Germline V gene data show CDR1 as SGDLS and CDR2 as YYNGEE. V gave up 0 bases and J gave up 4 bases, with 13 bases separating them. CDR3 nucleotide sequence: TGTGCCAGCAGCGTAGCTTGGGGGCAAGGCACTGAAGCTTTCTTT. This translates into CASSVAWGQGTEAFF. Complete variable domain (other parts from reference TRBV9 and TRBJ1-1): DSGVTQTPKHLITATGQRVTLRCSPRSGDLSVYWYQQSLDQGLQFLIQYYNGEERAKGNILERFSAQQFPDLHSELNLSSLELGDSALYFCASSVAWGQGTEAFFGQGTRLTVV.

The chain carries TRBV10-2 and TRBJ2-3; TRBD2 matches at 11 bases. Germline V CDR1 and CDR2: WSHSY, SAAADI. Trimming took 4 bases from V and 0 from J; bases not matched to a gene: 6. The CDR3 extends over 17 amino acids. The CDR3 protein is CASSVLAGGLSTDTQYF. The CDR3 coding sequence is TGCGCCAGCAGTGTTCTAGCGGGGGGCCTTAGCACAGATACGCAGTATTTT.

This sequence joins TRBV7-2 and TRBJ2-2, with D possibly matching TRBD1 (6 bases). V lost 4 bases to trimming and J lost 4 bases, with 16 bases between them. Per germline, CDR1 SGHTA and CDR2 FQGNSA. The CDR3 is made up of 16 amino acids. The CDR3 region has the DNA TGTGCCAGCAGCTCGAGACAGGTATCGAGCACCGGGGAGCTGTTTTTT. Translating it yields CASSSRQVSSTGELFF.

The V and J genes are TRBV10-3 and TRBJ2-5; D unresolved. Germline loops: CDR1 ENHRY, CDR2 SYGVKD. Trimming took off 7 bases at V and 1 base at J, with 7 bases between the two ends. CDR3 length equals 12 residues. This chain's CDR3 is CAIMGFQETQYF. The CDR3 coding sequence is TGTGCCATCATGGGTTTCCAAGAGACCCAGTACTTC.